Presented here are 21 T cell receptor beta chains from one specimen sequenced in a study of blood T cells in healthy people across ages. Sample-barcoded 5' priming and a J-beta primer mix drove a second PCR of roughly 7 to 11 cycles. TCRdb fed the 5' RACE reads into MiXCR, producing one record per CDR3 protein. The data contain some 1,800,000 distinct CDR3 sequences, around 40% of them singletons. The sequencing sample was made of blood. The receptors derive from a human donor in good health.

The sample holds a few counts of this clonotype. The chain uses TRBV7-9 and TRBJ2-7; 8 nucleotides match TRBD1. V was clipped by 7 bases and J by 6 bases; unmatched bases: 8. The CDR3 has 13 residues. Germline assignment: CDR1 SEHNR and CDR2 FQNEAQ (reference sequence). The CDR3 nucleotides read TGTGCCAGCACCACAGGGGGTACTACCGAGCAGTACTTC. Translated, it gives CASTTGGTTEQYF.

This clonotype has a handful of counts. The rearrangement joins TRBV27 to TRBJ2-7; TRBD2 might be the D (6 bases). The CDR3 has 15 residues. V was trimmed by 0 bases and J by 2 bases, leaving 11 bases between them. Germline CDR1 and CDR2: MNHEY and SMNVEV (reference sequence). The CDR3 sequence is CASSLSTRLAYEQYF. In DNA, the CDR3 is TGTGCCAGCAGTTTATCGACTAGGCTGGCCTACGAGCAGTACTTC.

CDR3: CSAKGTYNEKLFF. CDR3 DNA: TGCAGTGCAAAAGGGACCTATAATGAAAAACTGTTTTTT. V gene TRBV20-1 combines with J gene TRBJ1-4; a weak D match, TRBD1 (5 bases). CDR1 DFQATT and CDR2 SNEGSKA come from the germline V gene (reference sequence). This CDR3 region has 13 residues. The ends were cut back, 6 bases at V and 4 bases at J, with 12 bases in the middle.

This clonotype was picked up a small number of times. The V call is TRBV4-3, the J call TRBJ1-1; 8 nucleotides agree with TRBD1. V lost 3 bases and J lost 4; bases outside the gene matches: 4. CDR1 and CDR2 from the germline V gene are LGHNA and YSLEER. The CDR3 is 14 residues long. CDR3 region: CASSQATGGTEAFF. DNA for the CDR3: TGCGCCAGCAGCCAGGCTACAGGGGGCACTGAAGCTTTCTTT.

This clonotype has a handful of counts. Its ends do not fully match the called genes, so a read error is possible. V gene TRBV5-5 combines with J gene TRBJ2-7; weak D call: TRBD1 (5 bases). CDR1 is SGHKS, CDR2 YYEKEE, per germline (reference sequence). The CDR3 runs 14 residues. CDR3 nucleotide sequence: TGTGCCGGCAGCTTCAGGACACCAGCCTACGAGCAGTACTTC. This sequence encodes CAGSFRTPAYEQYF.

A remark on this clonotype: The junction differs from germline at one of its ends, possibly a read error. The chain is built from TRBV18 and TRBJ2-1; weak D call: TRBD1 (6 bases). CDR3 length: 16 residues. CDR1 is KGHSH and CDR2 is LQKENI in the germline V gene. CDR3 protein: CAGSPVQGSSYNEQFF. CDR3 DNA sequence: TGTGCCGGCTCACCAGTCCAGGGGAGTTCTTACAATGAGCAGTTCTTC.

Only one count was recorded for this clonotype. The CDR3 region has the DNA TGTGCCATCAGTGAGGGGAGCGGGGGACGGGAGACCCAGTACTTC. This sequence encodes CAISEGSGGRETQYF. V gene TRBV10-3 combines with J gene TRBJ2-5; 8 bases line up with TRBD2. Looked up from germline, CDR1 is ENHRY and CDR2 is SYGVKD. The CDR3 totals 15 residues. V gave up 2 bases and J gave up 5 bases; unmatched junction bases: 7.

The genes are TRBV6-5 and TRBJ2-7, with D tentatively TRBD2 (7 bases). The CDR3 consists of 17 residues. V shed 0 bases and J shed 5 bases, with 20 bases lying between them. The germline V gene encodes CDR1 MNHEY and CDR2 SVGAGI. The CDR3 spells CASSYSIPGEGYHEQYF. CDR3 nucleotides: TGTGCCAGCAGTTACTCGATACCAGGGGAGGGGTATCACGAGCAGTACTTC.

This clonotype has a handful of counts. The gene calls are TRBV12-3 or TRBV12-4 and TRBJ1-2; D remains ambiguous. V lost 5 bases, J lost 0 bases, and 7 bases lay in between. This CDR3 comprises 13 residues. The CDR3 here is CASSQFTNYGYTF. CDR3 in DNA: TGTGCCAGCAGTCAATTTACTAACTATGGCTACACCTTC.

In its sample, this clonotype was seen many times. The chain is built from TRBV20-1 and TRBJ2-5; no clear D gene. CDR1 is DFQATT, CDR2 SNEGSKA, per germline (reference sequence). This CDR3 is built from 13 residues. Between the trimmed V and J ends, which lost 3 bases and 4 bases, there was a span of 12 bases. The CDR3 loop is CSASRVNIETQYF. Here the CDR3 DNA reads TGCAGTGCTAGTAGGGTCAATATAGAGACCCAGTACTTC.

The rearrangement links TRBV10-3 to TRBJ2-1; 8 nucleotides line up with TRBD2. Germline V gene lookup returns CDR1 ENHRY and CDR2 SYGVKD. This CDR3 has 16 amino acids. J was trimmed by 9 bases and V by 8 bases; bases with no gene match: 18. DNA for the CDR3: TGTGCCATCCGCCCACAGAGAGCGGGGGTGGAGGGTGAGCAGTTCTTC. This encodes CAIRPQRAGVEGEQFF.

This clonotype was seen only a few times. The V and J genes are TRBV5-1 and TRBJ2-1; the D is unclear. Germline lookup yields CDR1 SGHRS and CDR2 YFSETQ. The CDR3 has 13 residues. Trimming took off 4 bases at V and 10 bases at J, with 15 bases between the two ends. CDR3 amino acids: CASSRDWGQEQFF. CDR3 DNA: TGCGCCAGCAGCCGAGATTGGGGTCAGGAGCAGTTCTTC.

V is TRBV7-2 and J is TRBJ2-1; tentatively, D is TRBD2 (5 bases). From germline, CDR1 is SGHTA and CDR2 FQGNSA. V lost 5 bases and J lost 7, with 12 bases in between. The CDR3 contains 13 residues. CDR3 sequence reads: CASSLLGSNEQFF. CDR3 bases: TGTGCCAGCAGCCTTCTGGGGAGTAATGAGCAGTTCTTC.

The rearrangement links TRBV6-4 to TRBJ2-5, with D maybe TRBD1 (6 bases). V was shortened by 7 bases and J by 4 bases, with 13 bases between the two germline ends. CDR3 length equals 13 residues. Per germline, CDR1 MRHNA and CDR2 SNTAGT. The CDR3 loop is CASKEQGGETQYF. The CDR3 DNA reads as TGTGCCAGCAAAGAACAGGGTGGAGAGACCCAGTACTTC.

Points on this clonotype: At one end, the junction sequence differs from germline, possibly due to a read error. As DNA, the CDR3 is TGTGCCATCAGTTCTCCGACTGCCAGGTACGAGCAGTACTTC. Protein: CAISSPTARYEQYF. The genes are TRBV28 and TRBJ2-7; no clear D. The germline gives CDR1 MDHEN, CDR2 SYDVKM. The CDR3 extends over 14 amino acids.

This clonotype has only a few counts. This chain uses TRBV20-1 with TRBJ2-4; D is possibly TRBD1 or TRBD2 (5 bases each). Trimming removed 1 base at V and 7 bases at J, with 17 bases between. The CDR3 runs 15 residues. Germline V gene lookup returns CDR1 DFQATT and CDR2 SNEGSKA (reference sequence). CDR3 in amino acids: CSARGFEGDPNIQYF. DNA of the CDR3: TGCAGTGCTAGAGGGTTCGAAGGGGACCCTAACATTCAGTACTTC.

The V call is TRBV6-1, the J call TRBJ1-4; 10 positions match TRBD1. CDR1 MNHNS and CDR2 SASEGT come from the germline V gene. With 4 bases clipped from V and 8 bases from J, the junction kept 10 bases outside the gene matches. The CDR3 consists of 16 residues. The CDR3 region has the DNA TGTGCCAGCAGTGGCGCAAGACAGGGGGCAGGCGAAAAACTGTTTTTT. It yields the protein CASSGARQGAGEKLFF.

This clonotype has more than one count but fewer than ten. The chain links TRBV20-1 to TRBJ2-7; maybe TRBD1 (6 bases). The CDR3 is 14 residues long. V was shortened by 1 base and J by 4 bases, with 14 bases between the two germline ends. Germline V gene sequence: CDR1 DFQATT, CDR2 SNEGSKA (reference sequence). Here the CDR3 reads CSARGQGIAYEQYF. In nucleotides, the CDR3 is TGCAGTGCTAGAGGCCAGGGGATCGCGTACGAGCAGTACTTC.

This clonotype was seen only a few times. The V call is TRBV15, the J call TRBJ2-1; 11 bases fit TRBD2. This CDR3 has 14 residues. Germline V gene lookup returns CDR1 LNHNV and CDR2 YYDKDF (reference sequence). The V segment lost 5 bases and the J segment 7 bases; nucleotides outside the gene matches: 4. For the CDR3, the DNA is TGTGCCACCAGCGACCGGACTAGCGGGAATGAGCAGTTCTTC. Encoded protein: CATSDRTSGNEQFF.

The chain recombines TRBV4-3 with TRBJ2-3, with D unresolved. Trimming removed 5 bases from V and 5 bases from J, with 23 bases in between. CDR3 size: 17 residues. Germline loops: CDR1 LGHNA, CDR2 YSLEER. CDR3 amino acids: CASSSTPWDLGEDTQYF. CDR3 bases: TGCGCCAGCAGCTCTACCCCCTGGGATCTCGGAGAAGATACGCAGTATTTT.

The V and J genes are TRBV6-2 or TRBV6-3 and TRBJ1-5; D is uncertain. Per the germline V gene, CDR1 is MNHEY and CDR2 is SVGEGT. The germline V and J ends were trimmed by 6 bases and 0 bases, with 15 bases remaining between them. The CDR3 loop spans 16 amino acids. The CDR3 loop is CASRHWSEYSNQPQHF. For the CDR3, the DNA is TGTGCCAGCAGACACTGGTCGGAGTATAGCAATCAGCCCCAGCATTTT.